This is a list of T cell receptor beta chains from one sample in a study of identifying expanded T cells in peripheral blood. The protocol was immunoSEQ multiplex PCR, while the TCRdb copy is restricted to in-frame clones and leaves out a portion. In the table there are approximately 79,000 clones, 75% to 90% of which are singletons. Sequenced input: blood. The receptors stem from a person between 18 and 69 years old in good health. Each CDR3 is given with its conserved first and last residue. Each record gives: V gene, J gene, clone size, D gene, CDR3 DNA, CDR3 protein. A D gene is named only where the DNA matches it firmly. Not all rows give a size; the values are once, few, many and, for expanded clones, a class.

>TRBV7-2|TRBJ2-3|.|.
TGTGCCAGCAGCGGCCGGGGCACAGATACGCAGTATTTT
CASSGRGTDTQYF
>TRBV11-3|TRBJ2-5|.|.
TGTGCCAGCAGCCATAGGGGGGGAGAGACCCAGTACTTC
CASSHRGGETQYF
>TRBV11-2|TRBJ2-7|.|.
TGTGCCAGCAGCTTTGGCAGGGCCCTCGACGAGCAGTACTTC
CASSFGRALDEQYF
>TRBV2|TRBJ2-7|.|TRBD2
TGTGCCAGCAGTAAAACCTTACTAGCGGGGGGTTCCTACGAGCAGTACTTC
CASSKTLLAGGSYEQYF
>TRBV6-5|TRBJ2-3|.|.
TGTGCCAGCAGTTACTCAAGGGGGAACACAGATACGCAGTATTTT
CASSYSRGNTDTQYF
>TRBV6-5|TRBJ1-5|.|TRBD1
TGTGCCAGCAGTTACTCCCCGACAGGGGGCCAGCCCCAGCATTTT
CASSYSPTGGQPQHF
>TRBV5-4|TRBJ1-6|once|TRBD1
TGTGCCAGCAGCCCGGGGGACAGGTTTAATTCACCCCTCCACTTT
CASSPGDRFNSPLHF
>TRBV2|TRBJ1-1|.|.
TGTGCCAGCAGCGAACAGGGGAACACTGAAGCTTTCTTT
CASSEQGNTEAFF
>TRBV7-2|TRBJ1-5|.|.
TGTGCCAGCAGCTTAGAGCAGGGTCGCAATCAGCCCCAGCATTTT
CASSLEQGRNQPQHF
>TRBV14|TRBJ2-1|.|.
TGTGCCAGCAGCCAAGATCGAGGAACTCTGTCCTACAATGAGCAGTTCTTC
CASSQDRGTLSYNEQFF
>TRBV19|TRBJ2-2|.|.
TGTGCCAGTAGTATAGAGTTAGGATCCGGGGAGCTGTTTTTT
CASSIELGSGELFF
>TRBV5-1|TRBJ2-5|.|TRBD2
TGCGCCAGCAGCAAGACCCTAGCGGGTGAAGAGACCCAGTACTTC
CASSKTLAGEETQYF
>TRBV11-3|TRBJ2-7|.|.
TGTGCCAGCAGCTTAAACGGCTACGAGCAGTACTTC
CASSLNGYEQYF
>TRBV4-3|TRBJ2-5|once|TRBD2
TGCGCCAGCAGCCAAGAGTTGGTCGACGGGGGGGCCGATCGGAACGGTGAGACCCAGTACTTC
CASSQELVDGGADRNGETQYF
>TRBV28|TRBJ2-7|.|.
TGTGCCAGCACCGACGTGGGACGGGGTGGAAACTACGAGCAGTACTTC
CASTDVGRGGNYEQYF
>TRBV6-5|TRBJ2-7|.|.
TGTGCCAGCACCCCGGGTGCGGGGCGTACCTACGAGCAGTACTTC
CASTPGAGRTYEQYF
>TRBV7-2|TRBJ2-2|once|.
TGTGCCAGCAGCCCCGTACGGCTAGCGAACACCGGGGAGCTGTTTTTT
CASSPVRLANTGELFF
>TRBV2|TRBJ2-7|.|TRBD2
TGTGCCAGCAGTGTTGCTAGCGGTACCTACGAGCAGTACTTC
CASSVASGTYEQYF
>TRBV30|TRBJ1-5|.|.
TGTGCCTGGAGTGTATGGCAGGGCACCATGCCCCAGCATTTT
CAWSVWQGTMPQHF
>TRBV5-1|TRBJ2-1|.|TRBD1
TGCGCCAGCAGCTTGGATAGGCAGGGGGCGCGGAATGAGCAGTTCTTC
CASSLDRQGARNEQFF
>TRBV6-5|TRBJ2-2|.|.
TGTGCCAGCAGTCGTGGAGGATTCGGGGAGCTGTTTTTT
CASSRGGFGELFF
>TRBV9|TRBJ2-3|.|.
TGTGCCAGCAGCGTAGCCAGATCTCCAGATACGCAGTATTTT
CASSVARSPDTQYF
>TRBV19|TRBJ1-2|.|.
TGTGCCAGTAGTATAAGCTCGGAGCCGGGCTATGGCTACACCTTC
CASSISSEPGYGYTF
>TRBV18|TRBJ1-5|once|.
TGTGCCAGCTCACCAAAAGGGGGTTATAGCAATCAGCCCCAGCATTTT
CASSPKGGYSNQPQHF
>TRBV7-2|TRBJ1-5|.|.
TGTGCCAGCAGCCCCACCAGGGTTCTCAATCAGCCCCAGCATTTT
CASSPTRVLNQPQHF
>TRBV2|TRBJ1-5|.|.
TGTGCCAGCAGTGACCGCGGGCAGCCCCAGCATTTT
CASSDRGQPQHF
>TRBV5-1|TRBJ1-2|.|.
TGCGCCAGCAGCTTGCGGTCTTGGGGCGACGGCTACACCTTC
CASSLRSWGDGYTF
>TRBV5-6|TRBJ1-2|.|.
TGTGCCAGCAGCCCGCAGTGGGAGGGAAATTGGGATGGCTACACCTTC
CASSPQWEGNWDGYTF
>TRBV7-9|TRBJ2-7|.|.
TGTGCCAGCAGACCCCAGACAGGAAGGGCCTACGAGCAGTACTTC
CASRPQTGRAYEQYF
>TRBV19|TRBJ2-7|.|TRBD1
TGTGCCAGTAGTATAGCTGGGACAGGGCAATTCGAGCAGTACTTC
CASSIAGTGQFEQYF